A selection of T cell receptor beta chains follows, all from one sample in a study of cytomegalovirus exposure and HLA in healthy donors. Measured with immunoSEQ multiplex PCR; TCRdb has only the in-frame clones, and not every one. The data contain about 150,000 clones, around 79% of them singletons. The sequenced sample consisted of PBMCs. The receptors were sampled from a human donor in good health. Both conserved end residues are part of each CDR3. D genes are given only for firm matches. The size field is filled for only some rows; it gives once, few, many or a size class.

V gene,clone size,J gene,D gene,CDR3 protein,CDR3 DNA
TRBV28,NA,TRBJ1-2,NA,CASSNSKIFYGYTF,TGTGCCAGCAGTAACAGCAAAATTTTCTATGGCTACACCTTC
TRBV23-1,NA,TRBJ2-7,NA,CASSQSLAFYEQYF,TGCGCCAGCAGTCAATCACTAGCCTTCTACGAGCAGTACTTC
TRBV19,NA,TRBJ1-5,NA,CASSPDRWQQPQHF,TGTGCCAGTAGCCCCGACAGGTGGCAGCAGCCCCAGCATTTT
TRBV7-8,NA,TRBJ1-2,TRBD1,CASSSEKTGEVWGYTF,TGTGCCAGCAGCTCCGAAAAAACAGGGGAAGTTTGGGGCTACACCTTC
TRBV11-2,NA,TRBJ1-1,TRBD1,CASTWAGGYTEAFF,TGTGCCAGCACCTGGGCAGGGGGTTACACTGAAGCTTTCTTT
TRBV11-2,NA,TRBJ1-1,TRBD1,CASSVPGQGGTEAFF,TGTGCCAGCAGCGTACCGGGACAGGGAGGCACTGAAGCTTTCTTT
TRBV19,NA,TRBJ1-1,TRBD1,CASSVQGASNTEAFF,TGTGCCAGTAGTGTCCAGGGGGCATCGAACACTGAAGCTTTCTTT
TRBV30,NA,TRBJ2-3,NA,CAWSRGSTDTQYF,TGTGCCTGGAGTAGGGGGTCCACAGATACGCAGTATTTT
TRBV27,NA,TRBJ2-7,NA,CASSRGENGFYEQYF,TGTGCCAGCAGCCGCGGTGAGAACGGCTTCTACGAGCAGTACTTC
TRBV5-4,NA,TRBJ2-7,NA,CASSLMFRDTTTYEQYF,TGTGCCAGCAGCTTGATGTTCCGGGACACAACGACCTACGAGCAGTACTTC
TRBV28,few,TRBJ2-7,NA,CASSSDSRSSYEQYF,TGTGCCAGCAGTTCCGACTCTCGAAGCTCCTACGAGCAGTACTTC
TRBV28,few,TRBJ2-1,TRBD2,CASRIRRGLAGGVF,TGTGCCAGCAGGATAAGGAGGGGACTAGCGGGAGGCGTCTTC
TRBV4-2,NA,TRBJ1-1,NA,CASSQVDGGTEAFF,TGTGCCAGCAGCCAAGTTGACGGAGGGACTGAAGCTTTCTTT
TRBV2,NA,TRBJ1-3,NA,CASSRQRSSGNTIYF,TGTGCCAGCAGCCGACAGCGTAGCTCTGGAAACACCATATATTTT
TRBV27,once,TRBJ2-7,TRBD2,CASSLSRRLGGGRAHEQYF,TGTGCCAGCAGTTTAAGCCGCCGGCTGGGGGGCGGGAGGGCCCACGAGCAGTACTTC
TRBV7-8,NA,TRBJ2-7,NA,CASSLVAGRYEQYF,TGTGCCAGCAGCTTAGTTGCAGGGAGGTACGAGCAGTACTTC
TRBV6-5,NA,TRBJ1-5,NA,CASSLSGQSNQPQHF,TGTGCCAGCAGTTTGAGCGGACAGTCCAATCAGCCCCAGCATTTT
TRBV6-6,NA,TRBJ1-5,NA,CASSYLDGDYQPQHF,TGTGCCAGCAGTTACCTAGACGGTGATTATCAGCCCCAGCATTTT
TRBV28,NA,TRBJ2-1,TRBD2,CASRDASGRYNEQFF,TGTGCCAGCAGAGATGCTAGCGGGCGATACAATGAGCAGTTCTTC
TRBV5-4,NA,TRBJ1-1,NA,CASSPGGGYTEAFF,TGTGCCAGCAGCCCAGGCGGGGGGTACACTGAAGCTTTCTTT
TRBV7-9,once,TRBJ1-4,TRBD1,CASNHWGTEEKLFF,TGTGCCAGCAACCACTGGGGGACAGAAGAAAAACTGTTTTTT
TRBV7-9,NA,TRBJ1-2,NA,CASSLPGPDGYTF,TGTGCCAGCAGCTTACCCGGTCCGGATGGCTACACCTTC
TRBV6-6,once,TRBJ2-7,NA,CASSYKGGYLYEQYF,TGTGCCAGCAGTTACAAGGGGGGGTACCTCTACGAGCAGTACTTC
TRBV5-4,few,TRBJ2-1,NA,CASSLATDEQFF,TGTGCCAGCAGCTTGGCTACGGATGAGCAGTTCTTC
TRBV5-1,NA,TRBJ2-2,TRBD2,CASSSLRSGRANRELFF,TGCGCCAGCAGCTCCCTCCGTAGCGGGAGGGCCAACAGGGAGCTGTTTTTT
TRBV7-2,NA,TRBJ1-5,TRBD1,CASSLRQGDQPQHF,TGTGCCAGCAGCCTTAGACAGGGGGATCAGCCCCAGCATTTT
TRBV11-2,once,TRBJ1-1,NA,CASSLEGRNTEAFF,TGTGCCAGCAGCTTAGAGGGGCGGAACACTGAAGCTTTCTTT
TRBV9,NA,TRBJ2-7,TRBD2,CASSPLGERGGSYEQYF,TGTGCCAGCAGCCCCCTGGGGGAGCGGGGGGGAAGCTACGAGCAGTACTTC
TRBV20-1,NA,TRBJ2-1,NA,CSARDQRRGIF,TGCAGTGCTAGAGATCAGCGCAGGGGAATCTTC
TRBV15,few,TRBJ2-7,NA,CATSRAELSIDYEQYF,TGTGCCACCAGCAGAGCGGAGTTGTCTATCGATTACGAGCAGTACTTC
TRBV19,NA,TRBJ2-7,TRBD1,CASSIVQGDSYEQYF,TGTGCCAGTAGTATCGTACAGGGGGACTCCTACGAGCAGTACTTC
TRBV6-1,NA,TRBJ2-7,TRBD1,CASSETWTGDSYEQYF,TGTGCCAGCAGTGAGACCTGGACAGGGGATTCCTACGAGCAGTACTTC
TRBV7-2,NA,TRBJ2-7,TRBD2,CASSLHKGGRTIIYYEQYF,TGTGCCAGCAGCTTACATAAAGGCGGGAGAACCATAATTTACTACGAGCAGTACTTC
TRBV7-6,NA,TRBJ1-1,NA,CASSLGAGNTEAFF,TGTGCCAGCAGCTTAGGGGCCGGGAACACTGAAGCTTTCTTT
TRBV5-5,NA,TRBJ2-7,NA,CASSLGGYEQYF,TGTGCCAGCAGCTTGGGAGGCTACGAGCAGTACTTC
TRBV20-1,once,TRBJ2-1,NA,CSARQVAEQFF,TGCAGTGCTAGACAAGTGGCAGAGCAGTTCTTC
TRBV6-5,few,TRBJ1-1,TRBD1,CASRRTGGTNTEAFF,TGTGCCAGCAGACGGACAGGGGGGACGAACACTGAAGCTTTCTTT
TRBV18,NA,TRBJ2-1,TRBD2,CASSPPGTSAYNEQFF,TGTGCCAGCTCACCCCCCGGGACTAGCGCCTACAATGAGCAGTTCTTC
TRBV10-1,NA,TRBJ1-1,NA,CASSESTKNTEAFF,TGCGCCAGCAGTGAGTCGACAAAGAACACTGAAGCTTTCTTT
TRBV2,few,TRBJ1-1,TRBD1,CASTVEGATNTEAFF,TGTGCCAGCACCGTGGAGGGGGCAACTAACACTGAAGCTTTCTTT
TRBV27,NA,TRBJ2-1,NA,CASIGSSSDEQFF,TGTGCCAGCATCGGGAGTTCGAGCGATGAGCAGTTCTTC
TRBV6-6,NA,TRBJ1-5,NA,CASSYTVGGNQPQHF,TGTGCCAGCAGTTACACGGTAGGGGGCAATCAGCCCCAGCATTTT